Following are 11 T cell receptor beta chains from one sample sequenced in a study of T cell responses to AZD1222 COVID-19 vaccine. Sequencing was performed with immunoSEQ multiplex PCR; in TCRdb, only in-frame clones are kept and a portion is missing. The sample includes 100,000 to 150,000 clones, 80% to 90% of them seen just once. This material consisted of peripheral blood, taken on day 0 of AZD1222 vaccination. The source of these receptors is an adult in good health.

The V and J genes are TRBV11-2 and TRBJ1-1, with D uncertain. V was trimmed by 3 bases and J by 3 bases, leaving 8 bases between them. Looked up from germline, CDR1 is SGHAT and CDR2 is FQNNGV. There are 13 residues in the CDR3. Written as DNA, the CDR3 is TGTGCCAGCAGCTTCACTGGGGACACTGAAGCTTTCTTT. This codes for CASSFTGDTEAFF.

V gene TRBV9 combines with J gene TRBJ2-2; D is perhaps TRBD2 (5 bases). Germline CDR1 reads SGDLS; CDR2 reads YYNGEE. This CDR3 spans 15 amino acids. With 0 bases removed from V and 5 bases from J, the gap between germline ends came to 11 bases. For the CDR3, the DNA is TGTGCCAGCAGCGTAGGGGATAGGAGGACCGGGGAGCTGTTTTTT. This sequence encodes CASSVGDRRTGELFF.

V and J are TRBV19 and TRBJ2-1; the D gene is possibly TRBD1 (5 bases). Deletions cut 3 bases from V and 7 bases from J, with 16 bases between. CDR3 length: 15 residues. Germline-derived CDR1 and CDR2 are LNHDA and SQIVND (reference sequence). CDR3 protein: CASSIGRVKGNEQFF. In DNA, the CDR3 is TGTGCCAGTAGTATTGGCAGGGTAAAGGGGAATGAGCAGTTCTTC.

The DNA of the CDR3 is TGTGCCAGCAGCCCCACACCACCGGACAGCCTTAACTATGGCTACACCTTC. This encodes CASSPTPPDSLNYGYTF. The chain recombines TRBV13 with TRBJ1-2; D perhaps matches TRBD1 (6 bases). Germline V lookup: CDR1 PRHDT, CDR2 FYEKMQ (reference sequence). The CDR3 extends over 17 amino acids. V dropped 5 bases and J dropped 1 base, with 20 bases sitting between them.

This clone has just one count. The chain employs TRBV3-1 (or the pseudogene TRBV3-2) and TRBJ2-2; no reliable D call. This CDR3 has 14 residues. Germline assignment: CDR1 LGHDT and CDR2 YNNKEL (reference sequence). V was trimmed by 0 bases and J by 4 bases, leaving 6 bases between them. The CDR3 DNA is TGTGCCAGCAGCCAAGAAGGTGGCACCGGGGAGCTGTTTTTT. It is translated as CASSQEGGTGELFF.

This clone showed up just a few times. V usage is TRBV6-1 and J usage is TRBJ1-5, with TRBD1 matching 7 bases. V dropped 1 base and J dropped 9; count of bases not matched to a gene: 12. The germline V gene encodes CDR1 MNHNS and CDR2 SASEGT. The CDR3 extends over 16 amino acids. For the CDR3, the DNA is TGTGCCAGCAGTGAAGAACAGGGGACGCACGGTGGGCCCCAGCATTTT. Protein sequence: CASSEEQGTHGGPQHF.

In nucleotides, the CDR3 is TGTGCCATCGCTTCCTCCTACAATGAGCAGTTCTTC. The encoded protein is CAIASSYNEQFF. The rearrangement joins TRBV10-3 to TRBJ2-1, with D unresolved. Germline CDR1 reads ENHRY; CDR2 reads SYGVKD. The CDR3 runs to 12 residues. Trimming took 8 bases from V and 0 from J, leaving 5 bases between them.

V usage is TRBV2 and J usage is TRBJ2-1, with D perhaps TRBD1 (6 bases). CDR1 is SNHLY, CDR2 FYNNEI, per germline. The CDR3 totals 15 residues. V was clipped by 9 bases and J by 2 bases, with 17 bases between them. Written as DNA, the CDR3 is TGTGCCAGTACTCTTAGGGGGACCACCTACAATGAGCAGTTCTTC. It codes for CASTLRGTTYNEQFF. The whole variable domain, remainder taken from reference TRBV2 and TRBJ2-1, is EPEVTQTPSHQVTQMGQEVILRCVPISNHLYFYWYRQILGQKVEFLVSFYNNEISEKSEIFDDQFSVERPDGSNFTLKIRSTKLEDSAMYFCASTLRGTTYNEQFFGPGTRLTVL.

This chain connects TRBV7-9 to TRBJ2-1; 12 nucleotides align to TRBD2. J lost 7 bases, V lost 5 bases, and 9 bases had no gene match. Germline values: CDR1 SEHNR, CDR2 FQNEAQ (reference sequence). The CDR3 is 16 residues long. The chain's CDR3 is CASSPPSGGAGNEQFF. The CDR3 DNA is TGTGCCAGCAGCCCTCCTAGCGGGGGGGCGGGAAATGAGCAGTTCTTC.

The chain has TRBV19 and TRBJ1-2; TRBD1 might be the D (6 bases). V lost 7 bases, J lost 2 bases, and 11 bases lay in between. The CDR3 covers 13 residues. Germline V gene lookup returns CDR1 LNHDA and CDR2 SQIVND (reference sequence). CDR3 DNA: TGTGCCAGTACTAGGGGGGAGAACTATGGCTACACCTTC. This codes for CASTRGENYGYTF.

The chain recombines TRBV28 with TRBJ1-5; 7 nucleotides match TRBD1. The CDR3 is 17 residues long. V lost 5 bases to trimming and J lost 0 bases; unmatched junction nucleotides: 10. CDR1 is MDHEN, CDR2 SYDVKM, per germline. This CDR3 is CASSPRTGFYSNQPQHF. CDR3 sequence (DNA): TGTGCCAGCAGTCCCCGGACAGGATTTTATAGCAATCAGCCCCAGCATTTT.